These T cell receptor beta chains were read from a single sample in a study of sequential checkpoint blockade in melanoma. The method was immunoSEQ multiplex PCR; TCRdb's version includes in-frame clones alone and lacks a portion of them. Of about 5,500 clones listed, around 57% are singletons. The sample in question was CD8+ T cells sorted from blood (inferred from file names), obtained from a patient given nivolumab and ipilimumab in sequence. The receptors originated from a human donor with melanoma. Each CDR3 is given with its conserved first and last residue. Each record gives: D gene, V gene, J gene, clone size, CDR3 protein, CDR3 DNA. D genes are given only for firm matches. Expanded clones are given a class, and other clones once, few, many or no size at all.

TRBD2	TRBV13	TRBJ2-7	medium-sized	CASSWIAGGFYEQYF	TGTGCCAGCAGCTGGATAGCGGGAGGGTTTTACGAGCAGTACTTC
NA	TRBV27	TRBJ2-5	NA	CASSSIEGQETQYF	TGTGCCAGCAGTAGTATAGAGGGCCAAGAGACCCAGTACTTC
TRBD1	TRBV2	TRBJ2-1	few	CASSGIGTGYNEQFF	TGTGCCAGCAGTGGCATAGGGACAGGGTACAATGAGCAGTTCTTC
NA	TRBV19	TRBJ2-1	NA	CASTITDLTNNEQFF	TGTGCCAGTACCATAACAGATCTGACTAACAATGAGCAGTTCTTC
NA	TRBV14	TRBJ2-2	NA	CASSPRGNTGELFF	TGTGCCAGCAGCCCCCGAGGGAACACCGGGGAGCTGTTTTTT
NA	TRBV7-2	TRBJ2-1	few	CASSRQYNEQFF	TGTGCCAGCAGCAGACAGTACAATGAGCAGTTCTTC
NA	TRBV6-5	TRBJ2-1	NA	CASSYSENNEQFF	TGTGCCAGCAGTTACTCAGAGAACAATGAGCAGTTCTTC
NA	TRBV19	TRBJ2-3	NA	CASTTIQGTDTQYF	TGTGCCAGTACCACCATCCAGGGGACAGATACGCAGTATTTT
NA	TRBV19	TRBJ1-5	NA	CASSGYSGDGQPQHF	TGTGCCAGTAGTGGCTACTCAGGGGACGGTCAGCCCCAGCATTTT
TRBD2	TRBV15	TRBJ2-1	NA	CATSSPGGLAGENEQFF	TGTGCCACCAGCTCCCCAGGCGGACTAGCCGGGGAGAATGAGCAGTTCTTC
TRBD2	TRBV5-1	TRBJ2-7	NA	CASSKTSGEYEQYF	TGCGCCAGCAGCAAAACTAGCGGGGAGTACGAGCAGTACTTC
NA	TRBV7-2	TRBJ1-2	NA	CASSYATGGYTF	TGTGCCAGCAGCTATGCGACGGGGGGCTACACCTTC
TRBD1	TRBV6-1	TRBJ2-7	NA	CASSESAGGNEQYF	TGTGCCAGCAGTGAAAGCGCAGGGGGTAACGAGCAGTACTTC
TRBD1	TRBV6-1	TRBJ1-6	NA	CASSEATGAYNSPLHF	TGTGCCAGCAGTGAAGCGACAGGGGCCTATAATTCACCCCTCCACTTT
NA	TRBV9	TRBJ2-3	NA	CASSVGGGGTDTQYF	TGTGCCAGCAGCGTAGGGGGAGGCGGAACAGATACGCAGTATTTT
NA	TRBV12-5	TRBJ1-2	NA	CASGLNGVRGYTF	TGTGCTAGTGGTTTGAACGGGGTAAGGGGCTACACCTTC
NA	TRBV2	TRBJ2-5	few	CASRRDSDRKGGGRETQYF	TGTGCCAGCAGGAGGGATTCCGATAGGAAGGGGGGAGGGAGAGAGACCCAGTACTTC
TRBD1	TRBV9	TRBJ2-7	NA	CASSPGQSSYEQYF	TGTGCCAGCAGCCCGGGACAGTCCTCCTACGAGCAGTACTTC
NA	TRBV6-6	TRBJ2-7	NA	CASTQGTLRTYEQYF	TGTGCCAGCACCCAGGGAACTCTAAGGACCTACGAGCAGTACTTC
NA	TRBV9	TRBJ2-5	large	CASSVDNEETQYF	TGTGCCAGCAGCGTAGACAACGAAGAGACCCAGTACTTC
NA	TRBV2	TRBJ2-3	NA	CASSGGDITDTQYF	TGTGCCAGCAGTGGAGGCGATATCACAGATACGCAGTATTTT
TRBD1	TRBV19	TRBJ1-5	few	CASSTGTGNQPQHF	TGTGCCAGTAGTACTGGGACAGGCAATCAGCCCCAGCATTTT
TRBD2	TRBV14	TRBJ2-1	medium-sized	CASSGGTSISHEQFF	TGTGCCAGCAGTGGTGGGACTAGCATCTCCCATGAGCAGTTCTTC